The rows below give T cell receptor beta chains drawn from one sample of a study of blood T cells in healthy people across ages. TCRdb re-called the 5' RACE reads through MiXCR, storing one row per CDR3 protein. The table shows around 800,000 distinct CDR3 sequences, with roughly 26% occurring only once. The same data also contributed to another study, on T cells of mothers and their children.

Sequencing was performed on blood. Receptors originate from a boy younger than 18 in good health. Both conserved end residues are part of each CDR3.

TRBJ1-6,TRBV4-1,CASSPDGNSPLHF
TRBJ2-2,TRBV7-9,CASSLEPGELFF
TRBJ2-4,TRBV28,CASSSSGKRGKNIQYF
TRBJ2-1,TRBV20-1,CSARGLGDNEQFF
TRBJ1-2,TRBV30,CAWIPGQGGYGYTF
TRBJ2-5,TRBV3-1,CASSQDMTGGKTPYF
TRBJ2-7,TRBV9,CAREGGYEQYF
TRBJ2-3,TRBV10-1,CASSGTSFGTDTQYF
-,TRBV7-9,CASTYGETQYF
-,TRBV6-5,CASSRDGISEQFF
TRBJ1-6,TRBV6-5,CASSYTKDRGGSPLHF
-,TRBV28,CASSPRTVGRSYEQYF
TRBJ1-1,TRBV19,CASSSNRLTLNTEAFF
TRBJ2-3,TRBV10-2,CASSVGTSDTQYF
TRBJ2-3,TRBV7-3,CASSPRKLVNWTDTQYF
TRBJ2-4,TRBV3-1,CASSQVAGVGNIQYF